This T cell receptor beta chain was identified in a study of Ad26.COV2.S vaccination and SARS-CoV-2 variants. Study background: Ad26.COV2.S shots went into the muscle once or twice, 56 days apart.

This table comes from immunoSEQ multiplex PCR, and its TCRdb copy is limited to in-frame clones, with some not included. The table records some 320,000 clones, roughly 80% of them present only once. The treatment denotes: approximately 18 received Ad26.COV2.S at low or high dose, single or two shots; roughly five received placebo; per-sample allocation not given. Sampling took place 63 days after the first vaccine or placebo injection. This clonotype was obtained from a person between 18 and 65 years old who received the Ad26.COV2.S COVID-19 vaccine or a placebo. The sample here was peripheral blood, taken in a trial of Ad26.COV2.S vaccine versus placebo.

The CDR3 DNA reads as TGTGCCAGCAGCTTTATTATGGCAGGACACTCCTACGAGCAGTACTTC. Its protein product is CASSFIMAGHSYEQYF. The chain couples TRBV7-9 to TRBJ2-7, with D perhaps TRBD1 (5 bases). Looked up from germline, CDR1 is SEHNR and CDR2 is FQNEAQ (reference sequence). Trimming pared 3 bases from V and 0 bases from J, leaving 15 bases between. This CDR3 spans 16 amino acids. Full variable domain (rest looked up from reference TRBV7-9 and TRBJ2-7): DTGVSQNPRHKITKRGQNVTFRCDPISEHNRLYWYRQTLGQGPEFLTYFQNEAQLEKSRLLSDRFSAERPKGSFSTLEIQRTEQGDSAMYLCASSFIMAGHSYEQYFGPGTRLTVT.